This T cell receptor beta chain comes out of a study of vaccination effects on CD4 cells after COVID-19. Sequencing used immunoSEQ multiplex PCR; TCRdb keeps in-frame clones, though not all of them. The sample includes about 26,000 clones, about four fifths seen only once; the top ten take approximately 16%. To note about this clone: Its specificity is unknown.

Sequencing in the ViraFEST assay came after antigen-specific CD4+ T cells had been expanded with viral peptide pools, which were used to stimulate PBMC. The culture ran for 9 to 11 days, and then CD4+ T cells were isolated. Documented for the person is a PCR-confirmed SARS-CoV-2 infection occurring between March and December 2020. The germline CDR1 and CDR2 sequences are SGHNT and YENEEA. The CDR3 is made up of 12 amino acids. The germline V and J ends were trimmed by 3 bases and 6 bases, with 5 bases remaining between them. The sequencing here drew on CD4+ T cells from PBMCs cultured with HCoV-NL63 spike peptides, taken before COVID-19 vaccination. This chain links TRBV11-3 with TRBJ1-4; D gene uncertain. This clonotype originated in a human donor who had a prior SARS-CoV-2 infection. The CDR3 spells CASSLIDEKLFF. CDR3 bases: TGTGCCAGCAGCTTGATTGATGAAAAACTGTTTTTT.